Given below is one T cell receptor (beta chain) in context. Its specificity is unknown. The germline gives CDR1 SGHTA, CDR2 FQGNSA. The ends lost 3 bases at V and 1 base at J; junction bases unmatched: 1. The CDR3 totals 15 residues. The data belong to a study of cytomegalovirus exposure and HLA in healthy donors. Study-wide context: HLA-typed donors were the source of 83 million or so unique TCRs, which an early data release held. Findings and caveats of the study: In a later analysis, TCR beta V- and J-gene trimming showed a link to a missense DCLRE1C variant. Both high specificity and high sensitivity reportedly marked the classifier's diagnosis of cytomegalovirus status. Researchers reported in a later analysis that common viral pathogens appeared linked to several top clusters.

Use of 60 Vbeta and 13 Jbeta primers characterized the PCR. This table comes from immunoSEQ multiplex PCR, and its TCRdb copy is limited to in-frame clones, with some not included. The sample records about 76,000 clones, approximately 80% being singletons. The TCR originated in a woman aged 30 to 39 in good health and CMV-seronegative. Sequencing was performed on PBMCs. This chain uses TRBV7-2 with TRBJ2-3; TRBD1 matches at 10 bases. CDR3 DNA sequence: TGTGCCAGCAGCTTCGGGACAGGGGGCACAGATACGCAGTATTTT. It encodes CASSFGTGGTDTQYF.